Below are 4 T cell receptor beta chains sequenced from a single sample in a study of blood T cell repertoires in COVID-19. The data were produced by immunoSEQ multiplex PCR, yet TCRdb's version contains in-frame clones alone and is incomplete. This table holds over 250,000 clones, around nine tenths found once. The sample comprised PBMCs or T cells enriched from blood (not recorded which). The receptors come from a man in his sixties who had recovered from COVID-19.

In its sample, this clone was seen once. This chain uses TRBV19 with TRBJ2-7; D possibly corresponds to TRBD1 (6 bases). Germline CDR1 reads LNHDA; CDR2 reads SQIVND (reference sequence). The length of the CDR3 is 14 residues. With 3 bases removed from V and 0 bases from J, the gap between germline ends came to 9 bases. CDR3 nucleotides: TGTGCCAGTAGTATCTCGGACAGCTCCTACGAGCAGTACTTC. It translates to CASSISDSSYEQYF.

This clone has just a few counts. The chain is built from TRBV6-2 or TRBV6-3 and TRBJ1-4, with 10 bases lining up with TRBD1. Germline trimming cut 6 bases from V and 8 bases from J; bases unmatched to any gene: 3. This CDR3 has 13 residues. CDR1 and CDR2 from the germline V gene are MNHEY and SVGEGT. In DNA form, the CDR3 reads TGTGCCAGCAGCGACAGGGGGCCGGAAAAACTGTTTTTT. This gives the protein CASSDRGPEKLFF.

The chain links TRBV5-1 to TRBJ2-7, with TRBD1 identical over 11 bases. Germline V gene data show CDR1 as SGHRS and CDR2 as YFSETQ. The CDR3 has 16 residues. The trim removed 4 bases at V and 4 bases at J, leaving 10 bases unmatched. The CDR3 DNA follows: TGCGCCAGCAGCCCCCCGGGGGGACAGGGGGATTACGAGCAGTACTTC. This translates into CASSPPGGQGDYEQYF.

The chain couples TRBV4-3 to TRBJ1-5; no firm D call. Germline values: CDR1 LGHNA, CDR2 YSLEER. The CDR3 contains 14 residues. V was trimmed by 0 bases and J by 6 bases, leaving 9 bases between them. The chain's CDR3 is CASSQDEAGQPQHF. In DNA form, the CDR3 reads TGCGCCAGCAGCCAAGATGAGGCGGGTCAGCCCCAGCATTTT.